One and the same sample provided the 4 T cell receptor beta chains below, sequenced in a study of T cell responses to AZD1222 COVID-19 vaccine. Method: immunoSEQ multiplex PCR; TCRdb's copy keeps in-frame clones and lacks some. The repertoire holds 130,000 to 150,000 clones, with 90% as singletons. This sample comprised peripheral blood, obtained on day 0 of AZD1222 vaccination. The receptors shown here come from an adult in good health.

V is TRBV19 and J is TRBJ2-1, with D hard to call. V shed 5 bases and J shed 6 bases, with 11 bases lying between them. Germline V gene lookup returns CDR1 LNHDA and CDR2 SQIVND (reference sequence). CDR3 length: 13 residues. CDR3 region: CASSYYVGNEQFF. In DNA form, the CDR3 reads TGTGCCAGTAGTTACTATGTCGGCAATGAGCAGTTCTTC.

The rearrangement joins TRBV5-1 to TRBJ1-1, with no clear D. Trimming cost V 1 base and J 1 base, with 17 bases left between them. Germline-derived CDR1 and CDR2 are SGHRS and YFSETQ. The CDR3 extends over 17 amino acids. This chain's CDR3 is CASSLTAFSVQNTEAFF. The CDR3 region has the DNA TGCGCCAGCAGCTTGACCGCCTTTTCGGTTCAGAACACTGAAGCTTTCTTT.

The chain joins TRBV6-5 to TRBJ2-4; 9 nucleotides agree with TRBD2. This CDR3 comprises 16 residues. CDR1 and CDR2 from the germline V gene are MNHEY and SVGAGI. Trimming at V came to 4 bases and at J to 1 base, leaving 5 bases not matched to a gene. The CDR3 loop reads CASSSGLAPAKNIQYF. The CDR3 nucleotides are TGTGCCAGCAGTTCGGGACTAGCCCCGGCCAAAAACATTCAGTACTTC.

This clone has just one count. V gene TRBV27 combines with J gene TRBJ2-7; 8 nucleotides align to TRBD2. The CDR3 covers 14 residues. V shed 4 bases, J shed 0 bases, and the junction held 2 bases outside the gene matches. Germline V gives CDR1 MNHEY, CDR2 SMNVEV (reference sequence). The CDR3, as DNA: TGTGCCAGCAGTTCAGGACTAGCCTCCTACGAGCAGTACTTC. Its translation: CASSSGLASYEQYF.